This TCR beta chain was documented in a study of blood T cell repertoires in COVID-19. At the level of the study: There were acute and convalescent COVID-19 samples, and they came from the United States, Italy and Spain.

Per the study methods: Amplified reference gene primers provided the basis for estimating nucleated cell counts. Method: immunoSEQ multiplex PCR; TCRdb's copy keeps in-frame clones and lacks some. V, J and clone size were drawn from that table, and D and trimming were deduced from the DNA. This sample has under 140,000 clones; about 85% occur once, and the top ten carry more than 4.5%. V lost 4 bases to trimming and J lost 5 bases; unmatched junction nucleotides: 11. CDR1 and CDR2 (germline): LGHDT, YNNKEL (reference sequence). CDR3 length: 17 residues. The clonotype comes from a human donor in a cohort sampled during active COVID-19. The sequencing input was peripheral blood. The rearrangement uses TRBV3-1 (or the pseudogene TRBV3-2) and TRBJ2-1; 10 bases align to TRBD2. The chain's CDR3 is CASSPWSGGAGDNEQFF. CDR3 in DNA: TGTGCCAGCAGCCCGTGGAGCGGGGGGGCCGGAGACAATGAGCAGTTCTTC.